The 22 T cell receptor beta chains reported below all come from one sample, sequenced in a study of T cells after yellow fever vaccination. Via MiXCR, TCRdb re-called the 5' RACE reads, giving one row per CDR3 protein. The sample contains about 330,000 distinct CDR3 sequences, roughly 4.3% of which appear only once. Here the sequenced sample was PBMCs, taken 5 days after the yellow fever booster vaccination. These receptors were taken from a man aged 18-30 years who received the YFV17D yellow fever vaccine.

The rearrangement uses TRBV10-1 and TRBJ2-2, with D perhaps TRBD2 (6 bases). Trimming pared 3 bases from V and 4 bases from J, leaving 12 bases between. Germline assignment: CDR1 WNHNN and CDR2 SYGVQD (reference sequence). The CDR3 has 15 residues. The CDR3 here is CASSDGGAGTGELFF. DNA for the CDR3: TGCGCCAGCAGTGACGGAGGGGCGGGCACCGGGGAGCTGTTTTTT.

This clonotype was detected many times. This chain connects TRBV6-5 to TRBJ2-4, with D maybe TRBD1 (6 bases). The CDR3 has 16 residues. The germline gives CDR1 MNHEY, CDR2 SVGAGI. Between the trimmed V and J ends, which lost 5 bases and 2 bases, there was a span of 16 bases. The CDR3 here is CASSRQRGSTKNIQYF. Written as DNA, the CDR3 is TGTGCCAGCAGTCGCCAGAGGGGGTCAACCAAAAACATTCAGTACTTC.

Remarks on this clonotype: At one boundary the junction diverges from the germline segment, which might be a read error. The chain is built from TRBV19 and TRBJ1-5; D is unclear. There are 13 residues in the CDR3. The germline gives CDR1 LNHDA, CDR2 SQIVND (reference sequence). The CDR3 nucleotides are TGTGCCAGTAGTATACTAAGGGATCAGCCCGAGCATTTT. Its translation: CASSILRDQPEHF. Full variable domain (outside the CDR3, taken from reference TRBV19 and TRBJ1-5): DGGITQSPKYLFRKEGQNVTLSCEQNLNHDAMYWYRQDPGQGLRLIYYSQIVNDFQKGDIAEGYSVSREKKESFPLTVTSAQKNPTAFYLCASSILRDQPEHFGDGTRLSIL.

This clonotype was counted ten times or more. The rearrangement joins TRBV5-6 to TRBJ2-1; no firm D call. Germline V gene data show CDR1 as SGHDT and CDR2 as YYEEEE. This CDR3 region has 12 residues. V was trimmed by 9 bases and J by 6 bases, leaving 13 bases between them. The CDR3 nucleotides are TGTGCCACCTTGGGAATAGGCAATGAGCAGTTCTTC. This encodes CATLGIGNEQFF.

This clonotype was counted ten times or more. The chain has TRBV7-6 and TRBJ2-5; 10 positions match TRBD1. Germline loops: CDR1 SGHVS, CDR2 FNYEAQ. CDR3 length: 14 residues. J was trimmed by 2 bases and V by 5 bases; bases with no gene match: 2. The CDR3 DNA reads as TGTGCCAGCAGCCGGACAGGGGGGCAAGAGACCCAGTACTTC. It codes for CASSRTGGQETQYF.

This clonotype came up many times. The V and J genes are TRBV5-8 and TRBJ2-7, with 9 bases identical to TRBD2. V shed 4 bases, J shed 0 bases, and the junction held 5 bases outside the gene matches. CDR1 and CDR2 (germline): SGHTS, YDEGEE. The length of the CDR3 is 15 residues. In nucleotides, the CDR3 is TGTGCCAGCAGCCGGGTGCGGGGGGGCTCCTACGAGCAGTACTTC. It codes for CASSRVRGGSYEQYF.

The chain carries TRBV29-1 and TRBJ1-6; 7 bases line up with TRBD1. Germline values: CDR1 SQVTM, CDR2 ANQGSEA. With 6 bases clipped from V and 4 bases from J, the junction kept 12 bases outside the gene matches. CDR3 size: 16 residues. The CDR3: CSVIHPSGQYNSPLHF. CDR3 nucleotides: TGCAGCGTAATACACCCCTCGGGACAGTATAATTCACCCCTCCACTTT.

This clonotype showed up many times. This rearrangement joins TRBV6-6 to TRBJ2-1, with 14 bases matching TRBD2. Germline assignment: CDR1 MNHNY and CDR2 SVGAGI (reference sequence). The CDR3 loop spans 17 amino acids. Losses at the gene ends were 2 bases for V and 11 bases for J; bases not matched to a gene: 11. CDR3 region: CASSYDPGTSGGAKQFF. The CDR3 region has the DNA TGTGCCAGCAGTTACGATCCCGGGACTAGCGGGGGTGCTAAGCAGTTCTTC.

This clonotype was counted between two and nine times. The chain couples TRBV5-4 to TRBJ2-7; tentative D call: TRBD1 (6 bases). CDR1 and CDR2 (germline): SGHNT, YYREEE (reference sequence). CDR3 length equals 14 residues. The germline V and J ends were trimmed by 4 bases and 0 bases, with 11 bases remaining between them. The chain's CDR3 is CASSLDRFSYEQYF. The CDR3 bases are TGTGCCAGCAGCCTCGACAGGTTCTCCTACGAGCAGTACTTC.

For this clonotype: The junction differs from germline at one of its ends, possibly a read error. The genes are TRBV7-7 and TRBJ2-1, with 8 bases fitting TRBD2. Germline assignment: CDR1 SSHAT and CDR2 FNYEAQ (reference sequence). The CDR3 totals 18 residues. CDR3 sequence: CASSLGAGAFQPYNEQFF. Written as DNA, the CDR3 is TGTGCTAGCAGCTTAGGAGCGGGGGCCTTCCAGCCCTACAATGAGCAGTTCTTC.

This chain uses TRBV5-1 with TRBJ1-1; 10 bases are shared with TRBD1. V dropped 4 bases and J dropped 3; count of bases not matched to a gene: 9. The germline CDR1 and CDR2 sequences are SGHRS and YFSETQ. This CDR3 is built from 16 residues. The CDR3 reads CASSPRTGGYDTEAFF. CDR3 nucleotides: TGCGCCAGCAGCCCCCGGACAGGGGGGTATGACACTGAAGCTTTCTTT.

V usage is TRBV5-1 and J usage is TRBJ2-7; 8 bases fit TRBD2. CDR3 length: 15 residues. Germline trimming cut 4 bases from V and 0 bases from J; bases unmatched to any gene: 6. Per germline, CDR1 SGHRS and CDR2 YFSETQ. Here the CDR3 reads CASSPVAGSSYEQYF. The CDR3 nucleotides read TGCGCCAGCAGCCCGGTAGCGGGGAGCTCCTACGAGCAGTACTTC.

The rearrangement links TRBV7-2 to TRBJ1-3, with no clear D. Trimming cost V 5 bases and J 11 bases, with 16 bases left between them. The V gene's germline CDR1 is SGHTA and CDR2 FQGNSA. The CDR3 is 13 amino acids. The CDR3 here is CASSPSPGGAIYF. The CDR3 nucleotides are TGTGCCAGCAGCCCTAGCCCCGGCGGTGCCATATATTTT.

The J gene is TRBJ2-4, the V gene TRBV10-1; D call uncertain. The CDR3 spans 14 residues. With 2 bases removed from V and 7 bases from J, the gap between germline ends came to 12 bases. Germline CDR1 and CDR2: WNHNN and SYGVQD (reference sequence). In nucleotides, the CDR3 is TGCGCCAGCAGTGAGGTCGGGTACGGGAACATTCAGTACTTC. Translated: CASSEVGYGNIQYF.

This clonotype was observed many times. The rearrangement uses TRBV10-3 and TRBJ2-7, with D possibly called TRBD1 or TRBD2 (5 bases each). The CDR3 contains 14 residues. Trimming shortened V by 3 bases and J by 2 bases, and 11 bases separated the two germline ends. Germline CDR1 is ENHRY and CDR2 is SYGVKD. The CDR3 DNA sequence: TGTGCCATCAGTGAACAGGCGGGCCCCTACGAGCAGTACTTC. Translation: CAISEQAGPYEQYF.

The chain carries TRBV4-2 and TRBJ2-5; D is ambiguous. V dropped 1 base and J dropped 4 bases, with 13 bases sitting between them. The CDR3 loop spans 15 amino acids. Germline lookup yields CDR1 LGHNA and CDR2 YNFKEQ. The CDR3 protein is CASSQALYPGETQYF. CDR3 nucleotide sequence: TGTGCCAGCAGCCAAGCTTTATACCCCGGAGAGACCCAGTACTTC.

This clonotype was seen more than once but under ten times. The chain carries TRBV5-4 and TRBJ2-5, with D possibly TRBD1 on 6 matching bases. This CDR3 comprises 15 residues. Germline loops: CDR1 SGHNT, CDR2 YYREEE (reference sequence). Trimming removed 4 bases at V and 2 bases at J, with 15 bases between. CDR3: CASSPEQGWQETQYF. CDR3 DNA sequence: TGTGCCAGCAGCCCCGAACAGGGATGGCAAGAGACCCAGTACTTC. Complete variable domain (other parts from reference TRBV5-4 and TRBJ2-5): ETGVTQSPTHLIKTRGQQVTLRCSSQSGHNTVSWYQQALGQGPQFIFQYYREEENGRGNFPPRFSGLQFPNYSSELNVNALELDDSALYLCASSPEQGWQETQYFGPGTRLLVL.

This clonotype appeared a single time. One base away lies a much larger clone, so this may be a sequencing read error. The chain uses TRBV6-1 and TRBJ2-1, with TRBD1 identical over 10 bases. CDR3 length: 14 amino acids. Germline trimming cut 1 base from V and 6 bases from J; bases unmatched to any gene: 0. Germline CDR1 and CDR2: MNHNS and SASEGT. Here the CDR3 DNA reads TGTGCCAGCAGTGAAGGGACAGGGGGCAATGAGCAGTTCTTC. It yields the protein CASSEGTGGNEQFF.

At least ten counts were recorded for this clonotype. The rearrangement uses TRBV4-3 and TRBJ1-1; D gene ambiguous. The CDR3 has 13 residues. CDR1 is LGHNA, CDR2 YSLEER, per germline. Trimming left V 0 bases short and J 7 bases short, with 9 bases between. The DNA for the CDR3 is TGCGCCAGCAGCCAAGATTATGGCAGTGAAGCTTTCTTT. Its protein product is CASSQDYGSEAFF.

The rearrangement joins TRBV4-1 to TRBJ2-7; D perhaps matches TRBD1 (6 bases). Deletions cut 0 bases from V and 1 base from J, with 13 bases between. Germline V lookup: CDR1 MGHRA, CDR2 YSYEKL. This CDR3 comprises 16 residues. The CDR3 coding sequence is TGCGCCAGCAGCCAAGATCCTGACAGGCCTTCCTACGAGCAGTACTTC. This gives the protein CASSQDPDRPSYEQYF.

The chain couples TRBV5-1 to TRBJ1-1; 7 positions agree with TRBD1. The CDR3 runs to 14 residues. Germline CDR1 is SGHRS and CDR2 is YFSETQ. V lost 2 bases to trimming and J lost 5 bases; unmatched junction nucleotides: 6. CDR3 amino acids: CASSFRGSRTEAFF. The CDR3 DNA follows: TGCGCCAGCAGCTTCAGGGGGAGTAGGACTGAAGCTTTCTTT.

This clonotype was observed many times. This chain links TRBV6-5 with TRBJ2-5; 9 bases match TRBD2. Germline V gene lookup returns CDR1 MNHEY and CDR2 SVGAGI. Losses at the gene ends were 10 bases for V and 4 bases for J; bases not matched to a gene: 4. The CDR3 runs to 12 residues. This CDR3 reads CATAGLAETQYF. The CDR3 DNA sequence: TGTGCCACCGCGGGACTAGCAGAGACCCAGTACTTC.